One TCR beta chain is described in this entry. Its antigen is as yet unknown. The CDR3 is made up of 15 amino acids. Per the germline V gene, CDR1 is MNHNY and CDR2 is SVGAGI (reference sequence). The J segment lost 5 bases and the V segment lost 6 bases, leaving 8 bases of the junction unmatched. The record originates from a study of untreated major depressive disorder. For sex, age, current smoking status and body mass index, every depressed patient had a pairwise-matched non-depressed control. Excluded: major illness, comorbidity, regular medication, drug use, over 100 g alcohol weekly. General study results and limits: Generalizability is limited by the comparatively small study sample.

Produced via immunoSEQ multiplex PCR; TCRdb's table is partial and in-frame only. The sample has 20,000 to 25,000 clones; over 80% are singletons. This chain uses TRBV6-6 with TRBJ2-2; 8 nucleotides align to TRBD2. The sequencing input was CD4+ T cells from PBMCs. This receptor was identified in a man aged 30 to 45 in good health. As DNA, the CDR3 is TGTGCCAGCAGACCGGGAGGGAGGTATACCGGGGAGCTGTTTTTT. This translates into CASRPGGRYTGELFF.